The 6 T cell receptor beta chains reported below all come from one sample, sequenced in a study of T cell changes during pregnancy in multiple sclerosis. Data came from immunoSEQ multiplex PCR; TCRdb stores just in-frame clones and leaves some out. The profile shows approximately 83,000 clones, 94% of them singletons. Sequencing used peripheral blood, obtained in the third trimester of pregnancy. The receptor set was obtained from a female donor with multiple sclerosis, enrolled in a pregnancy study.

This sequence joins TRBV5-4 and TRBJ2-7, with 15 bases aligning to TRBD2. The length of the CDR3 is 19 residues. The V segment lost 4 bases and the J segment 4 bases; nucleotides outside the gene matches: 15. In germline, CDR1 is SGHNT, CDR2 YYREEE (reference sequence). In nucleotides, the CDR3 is TGTGCCAGCAGCCTAAACCCTCGGACTAGCGGGAGGGCAGGTTACGAGCAGTACTTC. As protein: CASSLNPRTSGRAGYEQYF.

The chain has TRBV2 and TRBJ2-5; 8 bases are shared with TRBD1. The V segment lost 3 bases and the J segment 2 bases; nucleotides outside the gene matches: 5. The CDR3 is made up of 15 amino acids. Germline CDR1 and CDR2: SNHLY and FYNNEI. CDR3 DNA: TGTGCCAGCAGTGAGGCCAGGGGGCCACAAGAGACCCAGTACTTC. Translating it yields CASSEARGPQETQYF.

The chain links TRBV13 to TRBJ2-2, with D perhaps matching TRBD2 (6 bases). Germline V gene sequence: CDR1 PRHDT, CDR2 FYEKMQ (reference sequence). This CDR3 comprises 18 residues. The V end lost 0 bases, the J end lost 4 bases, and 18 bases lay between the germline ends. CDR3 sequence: CASSLGPSFGGSTGELFF. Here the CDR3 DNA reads TGTGCCAGCAGCTTAGGCCCCTCGTTCGGGGGAAGCACCGGGGAGCTGTTTTTT.

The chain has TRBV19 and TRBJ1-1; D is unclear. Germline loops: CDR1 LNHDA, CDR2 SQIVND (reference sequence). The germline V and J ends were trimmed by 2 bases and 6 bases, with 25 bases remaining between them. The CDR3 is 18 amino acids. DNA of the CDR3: TGTGCCAGTAGTATAAGTGAGGGCCAAATCATCGGGCGCGCTGAAGCTTTCTTT. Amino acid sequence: CASSISEGQIIGRAEAFF.

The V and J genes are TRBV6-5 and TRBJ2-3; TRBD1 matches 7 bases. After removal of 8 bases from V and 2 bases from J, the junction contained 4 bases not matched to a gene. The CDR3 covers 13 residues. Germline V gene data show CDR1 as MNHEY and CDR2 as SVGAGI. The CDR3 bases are TGTGCCAGCCGTGGACAGGTCACAGATACGCAGTATTTT. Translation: CASRGQVTDTQYF.

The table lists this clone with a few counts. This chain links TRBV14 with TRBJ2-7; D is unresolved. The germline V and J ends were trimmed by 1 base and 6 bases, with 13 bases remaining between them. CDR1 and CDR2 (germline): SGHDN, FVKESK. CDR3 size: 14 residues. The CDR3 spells CASSQVYGAGEQYF. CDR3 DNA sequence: TGTGCCAGCAGCCAAGTTTACGGAGCTGGCGAGCAGTACTTC.